A selection of T cell receptor beta chains follows, all from one sample in a study of PD-L1 blockade in urothelial cancer. Repertoires were generated with immunoSEQ multiplex PCR, while TCRdb's copy carries only in-frame clones and drops some. The sample shows 86,000 or so clones, about 85% of them seen only once. The sequenced sample was PBMCs, obtained around atezolizumab (anti-PD-L1) treatment. Receptors were obtained from a man between 60 and 75 years old with urothelial cancer. Both conserved end residues are part of each CDR3. A D gene is named only where the DNA matches it firmly. Some rows have no size entry. The others give once, few or many, or a class for an expanded clone.

TRBD1	TRBV30	NA	TRBJ1-4	TGTGCCTGGACGGGACAGGTGAATGAAAAACTGTTTTTT	CAWTGQVNEKLFF
TRBD1	TRBV30	NA	TRBJ2-7	TGTGCCTGGAGTGTACGCCGTAGGACAGGGGGTCAGGAGTACTTC	CAWSVRRRTGGQEYF
NA	TRBV5-4	NA	TRBJ2-3	TGTGCCAGCCAAGCACGGGGAGGCACAGATACGCAGTATTTT	CASQARGGTDTQYF
NA	TRBV27	NA	TRBJ1-5	TGTGCCAGCAGGCCTACAGTCTGGAGGACCCAGCATTTT	CASRPTVWRTQHF
TRBD2	TRBV27	NA	TRBJ2-5	TGTGCCAGCAGTTTATTTCCGGGGGGGTACCAAGAGACCCAGTACTTC	CASSLFPGGYQETQYF
TRBD1	TRBV7-2	NA	TRBJ2-2	TGTGCCAGCAGCCTAAACTCGGGACAGCTCGGGGAGCTGTTTTTT	CASSLNSGQLGELFF
TRBD1	TRBV19	once	TRBJ1-1	TGTGCCAGTAGCCAGGGACAGGGGTACACTGAAGCTTTCTTT	CASSQGQGYTEAFF
NA	TRBV27	NA	TRBJ2-6	TGTGCCAGCAGTTTATGGGGGGCTGGGGCCAACGTCCTGACTTTC	CASSLWGAGANVLTF
NA	TRBV2	NA	TRBJ1-5	TGTGCCAGCAGTGAACCGAACCAGCAGCCCCAGCATTTT	CASSEPNQQPQHF
NA	TRBV9	NA	TRBJ1-4	TGTGCCAGCAGCGACGGGTGGGAACTGTTTTTT	CASSDGWELFF
NA	TRBV7-3	NA	TRBJ2-3	TGTGCCAGCAGCTTATTGGCAGAACCAGATACGCAGTATTTT	CASSLLAEPDTQYF
TRBD1	TRBV2	NA	TRBJ1-2	TGTGCCAGCAGGGACAGGGTGGGCTACACCTTC	CASRDRVGYTF
NA	TRBV6-6	NA	TRBJ1-2	TGTGCCAGCAGTTACGGCCCTCTCCCCTTAATTGGCTACACCTTC	CASSYGPLPLIGYTF
TRBD1	TRBV9	NA	TRBJ2-7	TGTGCCAGCAGCTCGGGACAGGGGGCCGGGGAGCAGTACTTC	CASSSGQGAGEQYF
TRBD2	TRBV6-4	NA	TRBJ2-2	TGTGCCAGCACCACACTAGCGGGAGGCACCGGGGAGCTGTTTTTT	CASTTLAGGTGELFF
TRBD1	TRBV7-6	NA	TRBJ1-1	TGTGCCAGCAGCTTACGTCCGGGACAGGGGAACACTGAAGCTTTCTTT	CASSLRPGQGNTEAFF
TRBD1	TRBV15	NA	TRBJ1-1	TGTGCCACCAGCAGAGAAGGACAGGGCGTCACTGAAGCTTTCTTT	CATSREGQGVTEAFF
TRBD1	TRBV5-6	NA	TRBJ1-5	TGTGCCAGCAGCTTCGGACAGGGGGATCAGCCCCAGCATTTT	CASSFGQGDQPQHF